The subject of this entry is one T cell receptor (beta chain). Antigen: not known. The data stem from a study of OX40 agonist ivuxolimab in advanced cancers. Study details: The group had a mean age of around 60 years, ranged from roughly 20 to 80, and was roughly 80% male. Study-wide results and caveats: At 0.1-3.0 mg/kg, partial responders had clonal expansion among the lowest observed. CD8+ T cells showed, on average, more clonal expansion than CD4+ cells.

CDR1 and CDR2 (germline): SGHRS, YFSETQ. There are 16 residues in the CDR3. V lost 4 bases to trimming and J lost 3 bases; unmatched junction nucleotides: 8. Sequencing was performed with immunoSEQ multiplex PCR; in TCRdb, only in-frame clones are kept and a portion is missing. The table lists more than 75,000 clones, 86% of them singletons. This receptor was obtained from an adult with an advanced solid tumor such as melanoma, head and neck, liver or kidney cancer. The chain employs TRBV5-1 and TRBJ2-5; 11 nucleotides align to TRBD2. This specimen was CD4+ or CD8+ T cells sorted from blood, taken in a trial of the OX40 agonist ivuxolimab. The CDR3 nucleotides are TGCGCCAGCAGCCTCCGACTAGCGGGATCAAAAGAGACCCAGTACTTC. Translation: CASSLRLAGSKETQYF.